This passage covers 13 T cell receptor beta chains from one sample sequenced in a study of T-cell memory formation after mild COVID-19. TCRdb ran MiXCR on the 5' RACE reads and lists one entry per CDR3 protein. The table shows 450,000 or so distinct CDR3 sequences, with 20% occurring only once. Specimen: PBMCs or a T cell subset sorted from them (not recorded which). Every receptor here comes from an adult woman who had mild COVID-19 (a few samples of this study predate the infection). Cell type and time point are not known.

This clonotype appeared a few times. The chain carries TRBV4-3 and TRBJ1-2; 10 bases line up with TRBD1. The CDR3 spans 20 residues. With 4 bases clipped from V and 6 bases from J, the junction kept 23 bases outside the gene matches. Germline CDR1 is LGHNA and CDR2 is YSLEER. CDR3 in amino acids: CASSRKGHLDRGFPLDGYTF. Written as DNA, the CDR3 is TGCGCCAGCAGCCGAAAGGGGCATTTGGACAGGGGGTTCCCGTTGGATGGCTACACCTTC.

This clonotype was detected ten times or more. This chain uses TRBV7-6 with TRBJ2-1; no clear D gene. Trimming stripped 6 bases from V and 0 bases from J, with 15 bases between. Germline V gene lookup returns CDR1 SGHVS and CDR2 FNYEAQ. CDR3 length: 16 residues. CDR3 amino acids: CASSPLVYGSYNEQFF. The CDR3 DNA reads TGTGCCAGCAGTCCCCTTGTGTACGGCTCCTACAATGAGCAGTTCTTC.

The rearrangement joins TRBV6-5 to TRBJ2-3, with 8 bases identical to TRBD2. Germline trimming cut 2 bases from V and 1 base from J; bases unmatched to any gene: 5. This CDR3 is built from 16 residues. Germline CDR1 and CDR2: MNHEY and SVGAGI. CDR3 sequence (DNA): TGTGCCAGCAGTTACAGGTCTAGCGGGCGCACAGATACGCAGTATTTT. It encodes CASSYRSSGRTDTQYF.

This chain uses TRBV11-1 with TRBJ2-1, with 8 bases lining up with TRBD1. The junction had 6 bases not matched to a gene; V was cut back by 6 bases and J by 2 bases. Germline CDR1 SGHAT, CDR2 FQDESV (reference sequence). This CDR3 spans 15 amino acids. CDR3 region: CASSPTQGAYNEQFF. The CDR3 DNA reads TGTGCCAGCAGTCCTACACAGGGGGCCTACAATGAGCAGTTCTTC.

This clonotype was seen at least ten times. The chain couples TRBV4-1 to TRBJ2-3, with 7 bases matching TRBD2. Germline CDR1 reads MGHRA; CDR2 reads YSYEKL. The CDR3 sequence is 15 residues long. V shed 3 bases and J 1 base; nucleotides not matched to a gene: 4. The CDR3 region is CASSQRTRGTDTQYF. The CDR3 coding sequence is TGCGCCAGCAGCCAGAGGACTAGGGGCACAGATACGCAGTATTTT.

This CDR3 reads CAISGEANTGELFF. CDR3 sequence (DNA): TGTGCCATCAGTGGGGAGGCTAACACCGGGGAGCTGTTTTTT. The J gene is TRBJ2-2, the V gene TRBV10-3; TRBD2 is a possible D gene (6 bases). This CDR3 has 14 residues. The ends were cut back, 4 bases at V and 2 bases at J, with 8 bases in the middle. Germline CDR1 ENHRY, CDR2 SYGVKD.

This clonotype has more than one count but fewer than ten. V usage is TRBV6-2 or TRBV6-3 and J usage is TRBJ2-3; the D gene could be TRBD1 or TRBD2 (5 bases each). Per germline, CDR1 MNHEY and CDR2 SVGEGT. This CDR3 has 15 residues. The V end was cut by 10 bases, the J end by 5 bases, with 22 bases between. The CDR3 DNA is TGTGCCACCTGGGACCGACAGTTGATAGAAGATACGCAGTATTTT. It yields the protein CATWDRQLIEDTQYF.

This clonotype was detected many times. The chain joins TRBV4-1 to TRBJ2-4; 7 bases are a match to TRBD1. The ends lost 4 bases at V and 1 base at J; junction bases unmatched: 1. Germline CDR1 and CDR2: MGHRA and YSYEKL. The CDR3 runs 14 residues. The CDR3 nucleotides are TGCGCCAGCAGCCCACAGGGGGCCAAAAACATTCAGTACTTC. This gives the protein CASSPQGAKNIQYF.

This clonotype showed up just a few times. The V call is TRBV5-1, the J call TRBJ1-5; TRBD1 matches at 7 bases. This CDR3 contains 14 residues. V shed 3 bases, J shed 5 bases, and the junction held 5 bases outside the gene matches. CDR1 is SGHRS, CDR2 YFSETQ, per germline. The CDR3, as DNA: TGCGCCAGCAGCTCCGGACAGGCGGATCAGCCCCAGCATTTT. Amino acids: CASSSGQADQPQHF.

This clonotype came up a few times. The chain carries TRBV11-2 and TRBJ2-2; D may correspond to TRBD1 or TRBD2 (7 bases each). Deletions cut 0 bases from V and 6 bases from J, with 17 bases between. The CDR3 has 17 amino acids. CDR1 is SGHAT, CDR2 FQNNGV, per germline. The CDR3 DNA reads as TGTGCCAGCAGCTTAGATCTCTGGGCAGGGGGGGCCGGGGAGCTGTTTTTT. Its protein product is CASSLDLWAGGAGELFF.

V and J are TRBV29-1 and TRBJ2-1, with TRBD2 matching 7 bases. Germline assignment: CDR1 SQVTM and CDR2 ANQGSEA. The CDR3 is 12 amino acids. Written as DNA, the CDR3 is TGCAGTTCGGCTCGCGGGAGCAATGAGCAGTTCTTC. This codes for CSSARGSNEQFF.

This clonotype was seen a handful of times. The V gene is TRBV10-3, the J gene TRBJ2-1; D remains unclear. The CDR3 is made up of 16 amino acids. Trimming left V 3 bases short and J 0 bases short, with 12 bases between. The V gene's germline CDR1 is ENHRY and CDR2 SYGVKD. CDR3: CAISDLIISSYNEQFF. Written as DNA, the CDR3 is TGTGCCATCAGTGACCTCATCATCAGCTCCTACAATGAGCAGTTCTTC.

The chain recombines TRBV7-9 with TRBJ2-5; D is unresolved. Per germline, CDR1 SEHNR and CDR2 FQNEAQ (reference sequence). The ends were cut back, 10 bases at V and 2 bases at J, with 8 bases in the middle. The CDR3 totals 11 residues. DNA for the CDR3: TGTGCCATAGGGAATCAAGAGACCCAGTACTTC. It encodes CAIGNQETQYF.